Shown below are 18 T cell receptor beta chains from a single sample sequenced in a study of human T cells and chemical hapten exposure. Time point of the sample: patch test 1, 2 weeks after DPC sensitization. Noted treatment: therapeutic diphenylcyclopropenone sensitization with weekly scalp DPC. TCRdb processed the RACE reads anew with MiXCR; each CDR3 protein has one entry. The repertoire has about 120,000 distinct CDR3 sequences, roughly an eighth of them found once; the top ten carry around 0.99%. Sequences were derived from whole blood, sampled in connection with sensitization to the hapten diphenylcyclopropenone (DPC). These receptors came from a man aged 18 to 30 with alopecia areata. Some clones in this sample may be carry-over from other donors' samples.

The rearrangement joins TRBV11-3 to TRBJ2-4, with D perhaps matching TRBD2 (6 bases). The CDR3 is made up of 16 amino acids. The V end was cut by 1 base, the J end by 9 bases, with 19 bases between. Germline V gene lookup returns CDR1 SGHNT and CDR2 YENEEA. In DNA, the CDR3 is TGTGCCAGCAGCTTAGGTCGGACCGGGAGTGGAAGCATTCAGTACTTC. Protein: CASSLGRTGSGSIQYF.

Regarding this clonotype: A much bigger clone sits one base away, suggesting this may be a read error. This sequence joins TRBV7-2 and TRBJ2-3, with D tentatively TRBD2 (6 bases). The CDR3 totals 16 residues. The germline gives CDR1 SGHTA, CDR2 FQGNSA. V shed 4 bases and J shed 1 base, with 15 bases lying between them. The DNA of the CDR3 is TGTGCCAGCAGCTCCGGACTATCGGGGGGCACAGATACGCAGTATTTT. Translating gives CASSSGLSGGTDTQYF.

This clonotype was seen only a few times. The chain joins TRBV6-2 or TRBV6-3 to TRBJ1-4; 7 bases align to TRBD1. The CDR3 runs to 14 residues. The V and J ends lost 2 bases and 3 bases, in that order; junction bases with no gene match: 0. From germline, CDR1 is MNHEY and CDR2 SVGEGT. CDR3 region: CASSYGQANEKLFF. For the CDR3, the DNA is TGTGCCAGCAGTTACGGACAGGCTAATGAAAAACTGTTTTTT.

This clonotype was seen only a few times. The chain recombines TRBV5-1 with TRBJ1-1, with D unclear. The CDR3 has 17 residues. Germline CDR1 and CDR2: SGHRS and YFSETQ. Trimming shortened V by 5 bases and J by 1 base, and 21 bases separated the two germline ends. CDR3 DNA sequence: TGCGCCAGCAGGGAAGAAGGTAATTCGAGGGCGAACACTGAAGCTTTCTTT. Translation: CASREEGNSRANTEAFF.

This clonotype was seen ten or more times. The rearrangement links TRBV12-3 or TRBV12-4 to TRBJ1-1; D is possibly TRBD1 (5 bases). The CDR3 totals 11 residues. The germline V and J ends were trimmed by 7 bases and 7 bases, with 10 bases remaining between them. The CDR3, as DNA: TGTGCCAGCAACCGGGACGGTGAAGCTTTCTTT. This gives the protein CASNRDGEAFF.

The chain joins TRBV28 to TRBJ1-5; no clear D. Germline V lookup: CDR1 MDHEN, CDR2 SYDVKM. The CDR3 is 12 residues long. CDR3: CAASLSNQPQHF. Written as DNA, the CDR3 is TGTGCGGCATCCCTTAGCAATCAGCCCCAGCATTTT.

This clonotype was recorded a few times. The chain joins TRBV23-1 to TRBJ2-6; D is uncertain. TRBV23-1 is flagged as an ORF with uncertain function. The CDR3 has 18 residues. V lost 0 bases and J 2 bases, leaving 14 bases between the germline ends. The CDR3 coding sequence is TGCGCCAGCAGTCAATCGTGGGGAAGGGTCCCTGGGGCCAACGTCCTGACTTTC. Encoded protein: CASSQSWGRVPGANVLTF.

This clonotype was found a few times. J is TRBJ2-1 and V is TRBV11-2; D gene ambiguous. With 1 base removed from V and 2 bases from J, the gap between germline ends came to 9 bases. There are 15 residues in the CDR3. Germline assignment: CDR1 SGHAT and CDR2 FQNNGV. The CDR3 coding sequence is TGTGCCAGCAGCTTAGTGCCGACCCCCTACAATGAGCAGTTCTTC. Translated, it gives CASSLVPTPYNEQFF.

The chain joins TRBV18 to TRBJ1-6, with no clear D. This CDR3 has 16 residues. In germline, CDR1 is KGHSH, CDR2 LQKENI. The V and J ends lost 3 bases and 10 bases respectively, with 19 bases between them. The CDR3, as DNA: TGTGCCAGCTCACCGCTCAGTGGACCGGACGGATCACCCCTCCACTTT. Protein sequence: CASSPLSGPDGSPLHF.

The chain has TRBV4-1 and TRBJ1-2, with 8 bases matching TRBD1. Germline assignment: CDR1 MGHRA and CDR2 YSYEKL. The CDR3 sequence is 16 residues long. The V and J ends lost 1 base and 2 bases, in that order; junction bases with no gene match: 6. The CDR3 DNA follows: TGCGCCAGCAGCCAAGCACCAGGGGGCGTAAACTATGGCTACACCTTC. Its protein product is CASSQAPGGVNYGYTF.

This clonotype has a handful of counts. This sequence joins TRBV5-5 and TRBJ1-4; tentatively, D is TRBD1 (6 bases). With 4 bases removed from V and 0 bases from J, the gap between germline ends came to 10 bases. Germline lookup yields CDR1 SGHKS and CDR2 YYEKEE (reference sequence). CDR3 length equals 15 residues. This CDR3 is CASSPDSATNEKLFF. CDR3 DNA: TGTGCCAGCAGCCCGGACAGTGCAACTAATGAAAAACTGTTTTTT.

V is TRBV7-2 and J is TRBJ1-2; D possibly corresponds to TRBD1 (5 bases). Trimming removed 1 base at V and 6 bases at J, with 12 bases between. The CDR3 has 14 residues. The germline V gene has CDR1 SGHTA and CDR2 FQGNSA. The CDR3 bases are TGTGCCAGCAGCTTAGGTCCAGGGTTCGATGGCTACACCTTC. Encoded protein: CASSLGPGFDGYTF.

This chain joins TRBV25-1 and TRBJ1-1; the D is unclear. The CDR3 is 14 residues long. Deletions cut 3 bases from V and 3 bases from J, with 11 bases between. Germline values: CDR1 MGHDK, CDR2 SYGVNS. CDR3 in DNA: TGTGCCAGCAGTGAGCCTCCACATTACACTGAAGCTTTCTTT. This gives the protein CASSEPPHYTEAFF.

This clonotype was detected a few times. The chain employs TRBV7-3 and TRBJ2-2; D is ambiguous. With 2 bases removed from V and 0 bases from J, the gap between germline ends came to 7 bases. The CDR3 runs to 15 residues. CDR1 is SGHTA and CDR2 is FQGTGA in the germline V gene. The CDR3: CASSLENANTGELFF. CDR3 in DNA: TGTGCCAGCAGCTTAGAGAACGCGAACACCGGGGAGCTGTTTTTT.

V gene TRBV18 combines with J gene TRBJ1-2; 9 bases are shared with TRBD1. Trimming removed 3 bases from V and 4 bases from J; junction bases left unmatched: 6. The length of the CDR3 is 15 residues. Germline assignment: CDR1 KGHSH and CDR2 LQKENI. CDR3 loop: CASSPRDRVGYGYTF. The CDR3 DNA sequence: TGTGCCAGCTCACCGAGGGACAGGGTAGGCTATGGCTACACCTTC.

This clonotype turned up a few times. The chain carries TRBV5-4 and TRBJ2-3, with D possibly matching TRBD1 (6 bases). CDR3 size: 15 residues. Trimming shortened V by 4 bases and J by 6 bases, and 18 bases separated the two germline ends. CDR1 and CDR2 (germline): SGHNT, YYREEE (reference sequence). The CDR3 DNA is TGTGCCAGCAGCCCAGACGTCCGCAGGGGTGATACGCAGTATTTT. This gives the protein CASSPDVRRGDTQYF. Full variable domain (rest looked up from reference TRBV5-4 and TRBJ2-3): ETGVTQSPTHLIKTRGQQVTLRCSSQSGHNTVSWYQQALGQGPQFIFQYYREEENGRGNFPPRFSGLQFPNYSSELNVNALELDDSALYLCASSPDVRRGDTQYFGPGTRLTVL.

This chain links TRBV5-5 with TRBJ1-2, with TRBD1 identical over 12 bases. The CDR3 is 15 residues long. V was clipped by 4 bases and J by 3 bases; unmatched bases: 4. CDR1 and CDR2 (germline): SGHKS, YYEKEE (reference sequence). In nucleotides, the CDR3 is TGTGCCAGCAGCCTCGGGACAGGGGGCCACTATGGCTACACCTTC. It codes for CASSLGTGGHYGYTF.

This sequence joins TRBV13 and TRBJ2-5, with 7 bases lining up with TRBD2. V shed 5 bases, J shed 2 bases, and the junction held 5 bases outside the gene matches. Germline CDR1 is PRHDT and CDR2 is FYEKMQ (reference sequence). This CDR3 region has 14 residues. CDR3 DNA: TGTGCCAGCAGCACAAGCGGGGAGCAAGAGACCCAGTACTTC. It yields the protein CASSTSGEQETQYF.